The 30 T cell receptor beta chains reported below all come from one sample, sequenced in a study of CD8+ T cells in alopecia areata. After isolation, RNA underwent reverse transcription to generate cDNA as the sequencing template. The assay was immunoSEQ multiplex PCR, and TCRdb's table has in-frame clones only and misses some. The sample lists some 150,000 clones; around half were seen once. The material was CD8+ T cells sorted from blood, obtained at week 0. These receptors all come from a human donor with alopecia areata.

This clone was found a few times. CDR3 nucleotide sequence: TGCAGCGTTGAAGAGGGACTAGCAAAGGAGCAGTTCTTC. Translation gives CSVEEGLAKEQFF. V gene TRBV29-1 combines with J gene TRBJ2-1; 9 bases line up with TRBD2. This CDR3 has 13 amino acids. Germline V gene lookup returns CDR1 SQVTM and CDR2 ANQGSEA. The ends lost 0 bases at V and 10 bases at J; junction bases unmatched: 4.

This clone turned up a few times. The chain employs TRBV19 and TRBJ1-5; 10 bases match TRBD1. The V and J ends lost 5 bases and 4 bases, in that order; junction bases with no gene match: 5. Germline V lookup: CDR1 LNHDA, CDR2 SQIVND (reference sequence). The CDR3 runs to 15 residues. This chain's CDR3 is CASSVPGQGNQPQHF. For the CDR3, the DNA is TGTGCCAGTAGTGTTCCGGGACAGGGGAATCAGCCCCAGCATTTT.

This clone was observed a handful of times. The chain uses TRBV7-8 and TRBJ2-1, with D unclear. CDR3 length equals 13 residues. V lost 0 bases and J lost 7, with 7 bases in between. CDR1 and CDR2 from the germline V gene are SGHVS and FQNEAQ. DNA for the CDR3: TGTGCCAGCAGCTTAGCGTACTCGAATGAGCAGTTCTTC. Amino acids: CASSLAYSNEQFF.

The V gene is TRBV7-8, the J gene TRBJ1-1; possible D gene TRBD1, 5 bases. In germline, CDR1 is SGHVS, CDR2 FQNEAQ. The CDR3 consists of 13 residues. Trimming removed 10 bases at V and 0 bases at J, with 12 bases between. This chain's CDR3 is CATQRGMNTEAFF. The CDR3, as DNA: TGTGCCACCCAGAGGGGCATGAACACTGAAGCTTTCTTT.

The chain uses TRBV10-3 and TRBJ2-5; D unclear. The CDR3 runs 13 residues. Germline V gene data show CDR1 as ENHRY and CDR2 as SYGVKD. V shed 10 bases and J shed 1 base, with 13 bases lying between them. CDR3 nucleotides: TGTGCCACCAGCATCGATACCCAAGAGACCCAGTACTTC. It is translated as CATSIDTQETQYF.

This chain joins TRBV6-1 and TRBJ2-7; TRBD1 matches 8 bases. CDR3 length: 15 residues. The junction had 9 bases not matched to a gene; V was cut back by 1 base and J by 7 bases. Germline-derived CDR1 and CDR2 are MNHNS and SASEGT. In nucleotides, the CDR3 is TGTGCCAGCAGTGAAGTGGCAGGGGGCCTTCGGGAGCAGTACTTC. Protein product: CASSEVAGGLREQYF.

This chain connects TRBV29-1 to TRBJ2-7; D is uncertain. This CDR3 region has 12 residues. Trimming pared 4 bases from V and 0 bases from J, leaving 7 bases between. The germline V gene has CDR1 SQVTM and CDR2 ANQGSEA. The CDR3 coding sequence is TGCAGCGTTGTGTCTGACTCCTACGAGCAGTACTTC. Translation gives CSVVSDSYEQYF.

This clone was picked up one time. The chain carries TRBV27 and TRBJ2-1; no definite D call. There are 12 residues in the CDR3. Trimming removed 5 bases at V and 4 bases at J, with 6 bases between. The V gene's germline CDR1 is MNHEY and CDR2 SMNVEV (reference sequence). CDR3 DNA: TGTGCCAGCAGTCGGTCGTACAATGAGCAGTTCTTC. Protein sequence: CASSRSYNEQFF.

This chain joins TRBV15 and TRBJ1-6; D perhaps matches TRBD1 (6 bases). Germline V gene sequence: CDR1 LNHNV, CDR2 YYDKDF (reference sequence). This CDR3 spans 15 amino acids. V lost 0 bases, J lost 9 bases, and 12 bases lay in between. The CDR3 protein is CATSRDRGIGSPLHF. CDR3 nucleotide sequence: TGTGCCACCAGCAGAGATAGGGGGATTGGTTCACCCCTCCACTTT.

As for this clone: The same CDR3 arises from other DNA sequences in this sample as well. The chain links TRBV13 to TRBJ2-3, with D perhaps assigned TRBD1 or TRBD2 (7 bases each). Trimming stripped 4 bases from V and 1 base from J, with 12 bases between. This CDR3 is built from 15 residues. Germline CDR1 is PRHDT and CDR2 is FYEKMQ (reference sequence). This CDR3 reads CASSSPGGGTDTQYF. In nucleotides, the CDR3 is TGTGCCAGCAGCTCGCCAGGGGGGGGCACAGATACGCAGTATTTT.

This chain uses TRBV5-1 with TRBJ2-3; D is ambiguous. V was clipped by 0 bases and J by 2 bases, with 10 bases between them. The CDR3 runs 15 residues. Germline V gives CDR1 SGHRS, CDR2 YFSETQ. The CDR3 DNA follows: TGCGCCAGCAGCTTGGAGGTCAGGACCACAGATACGCAGTATTTT. Protein: CASSLEVRTTDTQYF.

With respect to this clone: One junction end does not reproduce the germline sequence, and a read error may be involved. The chain joins TRBV30 to TRBJ1-1; unclear D gene. Germline V gene data show CDR1 as GTSNPN and CDR2 as SVGIG (reference sequence). The CDR3 is 12 residues long. The CDR3 bases are TGTGCCTGGCGTGTCGGGAACACTGAAGCTTTCTTT. It translates to CAWRVGNTEAFF.

The rearrangement joins TRBV9 to TRBJ2-3, with 7 bases matching TRBD1. The CDR3 extends over 15 amino acids. Unmatched junction bases numbered 5, after V lost 2 bases and J lost 2 bases. Germline assignment: CDR1 SGDLS and CDR2 YYNGEE. CDR3 in amino acids: CASSVGTVITDTQYF. The CDR3, as DNA: TGTGCCAGCAGCGTCGGGACAGTAATCACAGATACGCAGTATTTT.

The gene calls are TRBV11-1 and TRBJ1-6, with D tentatively TRBD1 (5 bases). Germline-derived CDR1 and CDR2 are SGHAT and FQDESV (reference sequence). Trimming left V 1 base short and J 9 bases short, with 7 bases between. This CDR3 spans 13 amino acids. CDR3: CASSLGDGSPLHF. CDR3 bases: TGTGCCAGCAGCTTAGGGGACGGTTCACCCCTCCACTTT. The variable domain in full, completed from reference TRBV11-1 and TRBJ1-6, reads EAEVAQSPRYKITEKSQAVAFWCDPISGHATLYWYRQILGQGPELLVQFQDESVVDDSQLPKDRFSAERLKGVDSTLKIQPAELGDSAMYLCASSLGDGSPLHFGNGTRLTVT.

The V gene is TRBV15, the J gene TRBJ1-4; TRBD1 aligns across 7 bases. CDR1 and CDR2 (germline): LNHNV, YYDKDF (reference sequence). The trim removed 5 bases at V and 5 bases at J, leaving 14 bases unmatched. This CDR3 has 17 amino acids. The chain's CDR3 is CATSGDRTGDDNEKLFF. The CDR3 nucleotides are TGTGCCACCAGCGGGGACCGGACAGGCGATGACAATGAAAAACTGTTTTTT.

This clone was detected only a few times. The CDR3 reads CASSLGTRGNEQFF. CDR3 bases: TGTGCCAGCAGCTTAGGGACCAGGGGCAATGAGCAGTTCTTC. The chain has TRBV13 and TRBJ2-1, with D perhaps matching TRBD1 (6 bases). Trimming took off 0 bases at V and 6 bases at J, with 9 bases between the two ends. The CDR3 has 14 residues. CDR1 is PRHDT and CDR2 is FYEKMQ in the germline V gene (reference sequence).

The V gene is TRBV29-1, the J gene TRBJ2-1; no reliable D call. Trimming took 7 bases from V and 5 from J, leaving 6 bases between them. The CDR3 runs 10 residues. Per the germline V gene, CDR1 is SQVTM and CDR2 is ANQGSEA. The CDR3 sequence is CSAEHNEQFF. The CDR3 coding sequence is TGCAGCGCCGAACACAATGAGCAGTTCTTC.

This clone turned up a few times. The chain combines TRBV7-3 with TRBJ2-3; 9 positions match TRBD1. Germline V lookup: CDR1 SGHTA, CDR2 FQGTGA. This CDR3 contains 14 residues. V shed 6 bases, J shed 4 bases, and the junction held 5 bases outside the gene matches. The CDR3 spells CASSPTGGADTQYF. The CDR3 DNA follows: TGTGCCAGCAGTCCAACAGGGGGCGCAGATACGCAGTATTTT.

This rearrangement joins TRBV9 to TRBJ2-3; weak D call: TRBD1 (5 bases). Trimming shortened V by 3 bases and J by 3 bases, and 8 bases separated the two germline ends. CDR1 is SGDLS, CDR2 YYNGEE, per germline. This CDR3 spans 13 amino acids. CDR3 bases: TGTGCCAGCAGCGAGGGGATGACAGATACGCAGTATTTT. It is translated as CASSEGMTDTQYF.

This chain's CDR3 is CASSDGYSSYNEQFF. In DNA, the CDR3 is TGTGCCAGCAGTGACGGGTATAGCTCCTACAATGAGCAGTTCTTC. J is TRBJ2-1 and V is TRBV6-4, with D uncertain. CDR3 length: 15 amino acids. The V gene lost 2 bases and the J gene lost 0 bases, with 8 bases spanning the gap. CDR1 and CDR2 from the germline V gene are MRHNA and SNTAGT.

This clone was detected only a few times. This chain uses TRBV27 with TRBJ1-1; 7 bases match TRBD1. V dropped 5 bases and J dropped 0; count of bases not matched to a gene: 6. The CDR3 is 15 residues long. Germline lookup yields CDR1 MNHEY and CDR2 SMNVEV (reference sequence). The CDR3 nucleotides read TGTGCCAGCAGTCCCCAGACAGGGATGAACACTGAAGCTTTCTTT. The encoded protein is CASSPQTGMNTEAFF.

This clone showed up just a few times. The CDR3 sequence: CAWSSGGPYEQYF. The CDR3 nucleotides read TGTGCCTGGAGTTCAGGGGGTCCCTACGAGCAGTACTTC. The chain joins TRBV30 to TRBJ2-7; TRBD1 matches 7 bases. V lost 2 bases, J lost 2 bases, and 3 bases stayed unmatched. This CDR3 region has 13 residues. The germline V gene encodes CDR1 GTSNPN and CDR2 SVGIG (reference sequence).

This chain links TRBV13 with TRBJ2-7; TRBD1 might be the D (5 bases). This CDR3 region has 13 residues. Germline CDR1 and CDR2: PRHDT and FYEKMQ (reference sequence). V was pared by 5 bases and J by 6 bases, with 14 bases between. The CDR3 DNA is TGTGCCAGCAGCCCCCCCCAGGGCTTCGAGCAGTACTTC. Encoded protein: CASSPPQGFEQYF.

The chain employs TRBV29-1 and TRBJ2-7; D uncertain. Germline V CDR1 and CDR2: SQVTM, ANQGSEA. Trimming left V 2 bases short and J 3 bases short, with 5 bases between. The CDR3 loop spans 11 amino acids. This CDR3 reads CSVEYVYEQYF. CDR3 bases: TGCAGCGTTGAATATGTCTACGAGCAGTACTTC.

The J gene is TRBJ1-1, the V gene TRBV9, with 8 bases lining up with TRBD1. J lost 6 bases, V lost 3 bases, and 4 bases had no gene match. The germline V gene has CDR1 SGDLS and CDR2 YYNGEE. The CDR3 sequence is 13 residues long. CDR3 in amino acids: CASSGDRGPEAFF. CDR3 nucleotide sequence: TGTGCCAGCAGCGGCGACAGGGGACCTGAAGCTTTCTTT.

This clone has a handful of counts. This chain links TRBV7-2 with TRBJ2-1, with 8 positions matching TRBD2. This CDR3 is built from 10 residues. Germline values: CDR1 SGHTA, CDR2 FQGNSA. After removal of 6 bases from V and 16 bases from J, the junction contained 5 bases not matched to a gene. CDR3 sequence: CASRRGAFFF. DNA for the CDR3: TGTGCCAGCAGGCGGGGGGCCTTCTTCTTC.

The rearrangement joins TRBV30 to TRBJ1-2, with a possible D match to TRBD1 (6 bases). Germline V CDR1 and CDR2: GTSNPN, SVGIG (reference sequence). The CDR3 consists of 13 residues. V was shortened by 4 bases and J by 2 bases, with 11 bases between the two germline ends. In nucleotides, the CDR3 is TGTGCCTGGACAGGGGCCGAAAACTATGGCTACACCTTC. This sequence encodes CAWTGAENYGYTF. Full variable domain (remainder filled in from reference TRBV30 and TRBJ1-2): SQTIHQWPATLVQPVGSPLSLECTVEGTSNPNLYWYRQAAGRGLQLLFYSVGIGQISSEVPQNLSASRPQDRQFILSSKKLLLSDSGFYLCAWTGAENYGYTFGSGTRLTVV.

This clone was observed a few times. CDR3 sequence: CAWSPPPGHHEKLFF. CDR3 DNA: TGTGCCTGGAGCCCTCCCCCGGGACATCATGAAAAACTGTTTTTT. The chain links TRBV30 to TRBJ1-4; perhaps TRBD1 as D (6 bases). The germline gives CDR1 GTSNPN, CDR2 SVGIG (reference sequence). This CDR3 region has 15 residues. V was cut by 3 bases and J by 6 bases, with 17 bases left in between.

This rearrangement joins TRBV2 to TRBJ1-2; D may be TRBD1 (6 bases). The V end lost 8 bases, the J end lost 8 bases, and 15 bases lay between the germline ends. The germline gives CDR1 SNHLY, CDR2 FYNNEI. CDR3 length equals 12 residues. The CDR3 loop is CASFAGEGGYTF. CDR3 sequence (DNA): TGTGCCAGCTTTGCAGGGGAGGGCGGCTACACCTTC.

This clone was seen a handful of times. The V call is TRBV7-9, the J call TRBJ2-3; a possible D gene is TRBD2 (6 bases). The germline V gene has CDR1 SEHNR and CDR2 FQNEAQ (reference sequence). V was clipped by 5 bases and J by 1 base, with 16 bases between them. The CDR3 sequence is 16 residues long. CDR3 sequence reads: CASSTRPSEGTDTQYF. In DNA form, the CDR3 reads TGTGCCAGCAGCACCCGGCCTAGCGAGGGCACAGATACGCAGTATTTT.